One TCR beta chain is described in this entry. The antigen is not known. The treatment was: roughly 18 received Ad26.COV2.S at low or high dose, single or two shots; about 5 received placebo; per-sample allocation not given. Sampling was done on day 63 after the first vaccine or placebo injection. This table comes from immunoSEQ multiplex PCR, and its TCRdb copy is limited to in-frame clones, with some not included. The sample lists about 400,000 clones; about 88% were seen once. This CDR3 region has 13 residues. V lost 11 bases to trimming and J lost 0 bases, with 14 bases between them. The V gene's germline CDR1 is SEHNR and CDR2 FQNEAQ (reference sequence). The data stem from a study of Ad26.COV2.S vaccination and SARS-CoV-2 variants. Study-wide findings and caveats: There was a possibility that the TCR breadth and depth analyses underestimated total T cell responses.

This rearrangement joins TRBV7-9 to TRBJ2-7, with TRBD2 as a possible D gene (6 bases). The sample here was peripheral blood, taken in a trial of Ad26.COV2.S vaccine versus placebo. The sequence was collected from a person aged 18-60 years who received the Ad26.COV2.S COVID-19 vaccine or a placebo. CDR3 DNA: TGTGCCGGAAGGGACTCCCGCTCCTACGAGCAGTACTTC. Translating it yields CAGRDSRSYEQYF.